This entry is about one TCR beta chain. Its antigen is currently unknown. This sample was included in a study of graft-versus-host responses after intestinal transplantation. Findings and caveats of the study: There were GvH clones found in recipient marrow, and some of them appeared first in ileum or blood.

Sequencing used immunoSEQ multiplex PCR; TCRdb keeps in-frame clones, though not all of them. The repertoire has about 85,000 clones, around 93% of them found once; the top ten carry 7.6%. CDR1 SEHNR and CDR2 FQNEAQ come from the germline V gene (reference sequence). V was pared by 5 bases and J by 8 bases, with 13 bases between. The CDR3 runs 14 residues. This receptor was obtained from a human donor who was the organ donor for an intestinal transplant. The chain has TRBV7-9 and TRBJ1-6; D is ambiguous. The sample was unstimulated CD8+ T cells sorted from spleen or lymph node cells, taken before transplant. The CDR3 reads CASSTLGRDSPLHF. DNA for the CDR3: TGTGCCAGCAGCACTCTTGGTAGGGATTCACCCCTCCACTTT.